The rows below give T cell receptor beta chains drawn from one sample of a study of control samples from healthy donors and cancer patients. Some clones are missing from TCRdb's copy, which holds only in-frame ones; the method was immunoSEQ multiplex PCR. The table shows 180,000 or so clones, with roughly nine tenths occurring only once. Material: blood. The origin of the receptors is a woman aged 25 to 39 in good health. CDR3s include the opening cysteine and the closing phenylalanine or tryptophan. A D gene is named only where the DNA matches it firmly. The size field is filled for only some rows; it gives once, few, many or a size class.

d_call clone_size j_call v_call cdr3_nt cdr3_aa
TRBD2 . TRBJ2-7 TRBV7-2 TGTGCCAGCAGCCCGGGAGGACTAGCGGGAGCATGGGACAACGAGCAGTACTTC CASSPGGLAGAWDNEQYF
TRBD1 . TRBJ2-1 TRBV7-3 TGTGCCAGCAGCTTAAGGTCTGGACAGGGCGTATACAATGAGCAGTTCTTC CASSLRSGQGVYNEQFF
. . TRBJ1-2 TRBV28 TGTGCCAGCAACAGGGCTAACTATGGCTACACCTTC CASNRANYGYTF
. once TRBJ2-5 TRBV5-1 TGCGCCAGCAGCTTGGGGCCGACTAGCCAAGAGACCCAGTACTTC CASSLGPTSQETQYF
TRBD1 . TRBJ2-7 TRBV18 TGTGCCAGCTCACCCCTGGACAGGGGCAACGAGCAGTACTTC CASSPLDRGNEQYF
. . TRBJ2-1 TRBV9 TGTGCCAGCAGCGTAGTGGGGCTCCCCAATGAGCAGTTCTTC CASSVVGLPNEQFF
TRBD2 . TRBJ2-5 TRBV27 TGTGCCAGCAGTTCCCCGGGACTAGCGGGGGGGGGTGAGACCCAGTACTTC CASSSPGLAGGGETQYF
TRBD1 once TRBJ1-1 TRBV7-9 TGTGCCAGCAGCCCCGCGGACAGGGGGGAAGAGAATGAAGCTTTCTTT CASSPADRGEENEAFF
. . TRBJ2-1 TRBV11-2 TGTGCCAGCAGCCAAACGCGATCGCGGAGCAATGAGCAGTTCTTC CASSQTRSRSNEQFF
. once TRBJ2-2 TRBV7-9 TGTGCCAGCAGCGGAGAGGTGGTCGGGGAGCTGTTTTTT CASSGEVVGELFF
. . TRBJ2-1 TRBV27 TGTGCCAGCAGTTTATCGGGGCAGGGTCTCGATGAGCAGTTCTTC CASSLSGQGLDEQFF
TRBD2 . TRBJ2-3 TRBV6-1 TGTGCCAGCAGTGCGGGACTAGCGGGATCCACAGATACGCAGTATTTT CASSAGLAGSTDTQYF
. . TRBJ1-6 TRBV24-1 TGTGCCACCAGTGACAAGGGGGGCTGGAATTCACCCCTCCACTTT CATSDKGGWNSPLHF
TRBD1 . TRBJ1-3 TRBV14 TGTGCCAGCAGCCCGGACAGGACATCTGGAAACACCATATATTTT CASSPDRTSGNTIYF
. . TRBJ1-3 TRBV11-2 TGTGCCAGCAGCCAGAGGGGCAGAAGAAACACCATATATTTT CASSQRGRRNTIYF
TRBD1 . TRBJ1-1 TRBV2 TGTGCCAGCAGCCCACAGGGGGCGGACACTGAAGCTTTCTTT CASSPQGADTEAFF
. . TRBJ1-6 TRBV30 TGTGCCTGGAGTGTACAGCCTAATTCACCCCTCCACTTT CAWSVQPNSPLHF
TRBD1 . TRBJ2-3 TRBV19 TGTGCCAGTAGTATTCGACAGGGGTCAGATACGCAGTATTTT CASSIRQGSDTQYF
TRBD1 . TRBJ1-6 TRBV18 TGTGCCAGCTCACCACCCGGACAGGGGTATAATTCACCCCTCCACTTT CASSPPGQGYNSPLHF
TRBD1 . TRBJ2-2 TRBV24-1 TGTGCCACCAGTGATTCCAGGGGGATCGGGGAGCTGTTTTTT CATSDSRGIGELFF
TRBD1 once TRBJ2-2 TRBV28 TGTGCCAGCAGGAAACAGGGGGGCGCCGGGGAGCTGTTTTTT CASRKQGGAGELFF
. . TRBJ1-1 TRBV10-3 TGTGCCATCAGTGAGTCAGGGAACACTGAAGCTTTCTTT CAISESGNTEAFF
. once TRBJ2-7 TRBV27 TGTGCCAGCAGTTCCCCGGACGGATCCTACGAGCAGTACTTC CASSSPDGSYEQYF
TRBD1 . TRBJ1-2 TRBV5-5 TGTGCCAGCAGCTACAGACAGGGGGCTAACTATGGCTACACCTTC CASSYRQGANYGYTF
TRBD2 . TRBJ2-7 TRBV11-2 TGTGCCAGCAGCCAGACTAGCGGGAGCTACGAGCAGTACTTC CASSQTSGSYEQYF
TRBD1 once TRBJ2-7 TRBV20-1 TGCAGTGCTCGACAGGGTCGCGAGCAGTACTTC CSARQGREQYF
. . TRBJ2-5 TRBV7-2 TGTGCCAGCAGCTTAGGGGGTAACCAAGAGACCCAGTACTTC CASSLGGNQETQYF
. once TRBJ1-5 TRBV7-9 TGTGCCAGCAGCTTAGGGGGTCAGCCCCAGCATTTT CASSLGGQPQHF
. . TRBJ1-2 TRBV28 TGTGCCAGCAGTTTAACCGACAGTAACTATGGCTACACCTTC CASSLTDSNYGYTF